This section outlines one TCR beta chain sequence together with its context. Its antigen is still unknown. The read halts 3 residues ahead of the CDR3 end, with the missing end drawn from the germline J gene. With 7 bases clipped from V and 4 bases from J, the junction kept 10 bases outside the gene matches. CDR1 is DFQATT, CDR2 SNEGSKA, per germline (reference sequence). The CDR3 loop spans 14 amino acids. This table comes from immunoSEQ multiplex PCR, and its TCRdb copy is limited to in-frame clones, with some not included. This table lists around 35,000 clones. The data derive from a study of T cells in women clearing cervical HPV infection. At the level of the study: Blood came at first lesion visit for cases, post-clearance for controls. Only a few women had HLA typing results available. Study-level results: TRBV6-7 abundance was lower in cases than controls (around 0.1% versus 0.15%).

Cervical HPV DNA detected by MY09/MY11 PCR, typed by dot-blot. The TCR sequence derives from a woman aged 18 to 75 with a cervical HPV16 infection that either progressed to CIN3+ or cleared (not recorded which). V gene TRBV20-1 combines with J gene TRBJ2-3; TRBD2 matches at 8 bases. Sequencing used blood buffy coat. The CDR3 region is CSDSVAGGPDTQYF. CDR3 bases read: TGCAGTGACAGTGTGGCGGGAGGTCCAGATACG.